This T cell receptor (beta chain) comes out of a study of Ad26.COV2.S vaccination and SARS-CoV-2 variants. Study-level information: In the COV1001 trial, the donor was in the Ad26.COV2.S arm. Ad26.COV2.S given intramuscularly, once or twice 56 days apart. General study results and limits: The TCR breadth and depth analyses may have understated or missed part of the total T cell responses.

Germline CDR1 and CDR2: MNHNS and SASEGT. V was clipped by 2 bases and J by 7 bases, with 20 bases between them. The length of the CDR3 is 16 residues. Sample treatment: around 19 received Ad26.COV2.S at low or high dose, single or two shots; 5 received placebo; per-sample allocation not given. Day 63 after the first vaccine or placebo injection was the time point for sampling. This vaccine is an Ad26 vector that expresses the Wuhan-strain SARS-CoV-2 spike. Here immunoSEQ multiplex PCR was the method, and the copy in TCRdb shows in-frame clones only, minus some. The data contain hundreds of thousands of clones, less than 90% of them singletons. A remark on this clone: Its specificity is unknown.

Sample: peripheral blood, taken in a trial of Ad26.COV2.S vaccine versus placebo. The V and J genes are TRBV6-1 and TRBJ2-5; D possibly corresponds to TRBD1 (5 bases). The sequence derives from a person between 18 and 59 years old who received the Ad26.COV2.S COVID-19 vaccine or a placebo. The CDR3 DNA follows: TGTGCCAGCAGTGAACCTACAGGATCTCCCCTGGGGACCCAGTACTTC. It codes for CASSEPTGSPLGTQYF.